The 26 T cell receptor beta chains reported below all come from one sample, sequenced in a study of blood T cell repertoires in COVID-19 (dated by TCRdb to 2020 to 2022). Libraries were built with the immunoSEQ multiplex PCR assay. The source is immuneACCESS, and TCRdb retained only in-frame sequences with V and J called. Part of the clones is not carried over; for the studies checked, unresolved V genes explain less than half of this, and the remainder is unexplained. Present in this sample are approximately 210,000 clones, about 90% of which were seen just once. The ten biggest clones cover under 1.5% of the sample. The sequencing input was peripheral blood. These TCRs come from a man aged 25 to 40 with acute or convalescent COVID-19.

As for this clone: The same CDR3 can be traced to other DNA sequences in this sample. The rearrangement links TRBV3-1 (or the pseudogene TRBV3-2) to TRBJ2-7; 7 bases fit TRBD1. CDR3 size: 12 residues. The trim removed 4 bases at V and 4 bases at J, leaving 1 base unmatched. Germline V gene lookup returns CDR1 LGHDT and CDR2 YNNKEL (reference sequence). CDR3: CASSRQGYEQYF. The CDR3 nucleotides read TGTGCCAGCAGCCGACAGGGTTACGAGCAGTACTTC.

The chain couples TRBV11-3 to TRBJ2-2; 7 bases align to TRBD2. After removal of 1 base from V and 7 bases from J, the junction contained 3 bases not matched to a gene. Germline V gives CDR1 SGHNT, CDR2 YENEEA. This CDR3 has 14 amino acids. The CDR3, as DNA: TGTGCCAGCAGCTTAGCGGGGGGTCTCGGGGAGCTGTTTTTT. Protein: CASSLAGGLGELFF.

This chain joins TRBV3-1 (or the pseudogene TRBV3-2) and TRBJ2-5; 7 positions agree with TRBD1. The junction had 5 bases not matched to a gene; V was cut back by 4 bases and J by 0 bases. Germline CDR1 LGHDT, CDR2 YNNKEL (reference sequence). This CDR3 has 15 amino acids. The CDR3 here is CASSRGGFDQETQYF. CDR3 sequence (DNA): TGTGCCAGCAGCCGAGGGGGCTTTGACCAAGAGACCCAGTACTTC.

The chain employs TRBV10-3 and TRBJ2-7; a weak D match, TRBD1 (6 bases). Looked up from germline, CDR1 is ENHRY and CDR2 is SYGVKD. The CDR3 extends over 13 amino acids. Deletions cut 10 bases from V and 2 bases from J, with 15 bases between. The CDR3 spells CATLGQSPYEQYF. The CDR3 DNA is TGTGCCACCCTTGGACAGTCACCCTACGAGCAGTACTTC.

The J gene is TRBJ2-5, the V gene TRBV9; 8 nucleotides line up with TRBD2. With 0 bases clipped from V and 5 bases from J, the junction kept 6 bases outside the gene matches. The CDR3 is 15 amino acids. CDR1 and CDR2 (germline): SGDLS, YYNGEE. CDR3 DNA sequence: TGTGCCAGCAGCGTAGAACGCGGGAGGAGGGAGACCCAGTACTTC. Protein: CASSVERGRRETQYF.

The gene calls are TRBV2 and TRBJ2-7; 7 bases are a match to TRBD2. CDR1 is SNHLY, CDR2 FYNNEI, per germline. CDR3 length equals 16 residues. V dropped 3 bases and J dropped 3; count of bases not matched to a gene: 11. CDR3 residues: CASSERRGAGNYEQYF. For the CDR3, the DNA is TGTGCCAGCAGTGAGAGACGAGGAGCGGGGAACTACGAGCAGTACTTC.

The rearrangement links TRBV28 to TRBJ1-5, with D perhaps matching TRBD1 (6 bases). Germline V gene sequence: CDR1 MDHEN, CDR2 SYDVKM. V gave up 6 bases and J gave up 3 bases, with 12 bases separating them. The length of the CDR3 is 14 residues. CDR3 amino acids: CASSVDRYNQPQHF. Here the CDR3 DNA reads TGTGCCAGCAGCGTCGACAGGTACAATCAGCCCCAGCATTTT.

The V and J genes are TRBV19 and TRBJ2-2; 12 nucleotides match TRBD2. The CDR3 loop spans 15 amino acids. The J segment lost 4 bases and the V segment lost 9 bases, leaving 6 bases of the junction unmatched. CDR1 LNHDA and CDR2 SQIVND come from the germline V gene (reference sequence). This chain's CDR3 is CASRLAGVGTGELFF. Written as DNA, the CDR3 is TGTGCCAGCCGACTAGCGGGAGTCGGCACCGGGGAGCTGTTTTTT. The full variable domain, rest sourced from reference TRBV19 and TRBJ2-2, is DGGITQSPKYLFRKEGQNVTLSCEQNLNHDAMYWYRQDPGQGLRLIYYSQIVNDFQKGDIAEGYSVSREKKESFPLTVTSAQKNPTAFYLCASRLAGVGTGELFFGEGSRLTVL.

The rearrangement links TRBV7-3 to TRBJ2-1; D possibly corresponds to TRBD2 (5 bases). Germline CDR1 SGHTA, CDR2 FQGTGA. The CDR3 runs to 16 residues. Trimming shortened V by 5 bases and J by 4 bases, and 18 bases separated the two germline ends. CDR3 coding DNA: TGTGCCAGCAGCAAAGGTCGAGGACTGGCATACAATGAGCAGTTCTTC. It yields the protein CASSKGRGLAYNEQFF.

This rearrangement joins TRBV6-5 to TRBJ1-5; 8 nucleotides align to TRBD1. This CDR3 region has 15 residues. In germline, CDR1 is MNHEY, CDR2 SVGAGI. After removal of 9 bases from V and 1 base from J, the junction contained 8 bases not matched to a gene. The CDR3 loop is CASTGGWISNQPQHF. The CDR3 region has the DNA TGTGCCAGTACAGGGGGTTGGATCAGCAATCAGCCCCAGCATTTT.

The rearrangement joins TRBV10-3 to TRBJ1-1; 7 positions match TRBD1. The V gene end was trimmed by 6 bases and the J gene end by 1 base; junction bases not matched to a gene: 14. CDR3 size: 17 residues. Germline V CDR1 and CDR2: ENHRY, SYGVKD. The CDR3 nucleotides are TGTGCCATCAGCCATTCTAACGACAGGGCGGGGAACACTGAAGCTTTCTTT. Its translation: CAISHSNDRAGNTEAFF.

This clone was counted once. The V and J genes are TRBV7-9 and TRBJ2-3; 12 nucleotides agree with TRBD2. With 3 bases clipped from V and 1 base from J, the junction kept 5 bases outside the gene matches. Germline CDR1 reads SEHNR; CDR2 reads FQNEAQ (reference sequence). The CDR3 totals 17 residues. CDR3 region: CASSFPSGGAGTDTQYF. Written as DNA, the CDR3 is TGTGCCAGCAGCTTTCCTAGCGGGGGGGCGGGCACAGATACGCAGTATTTT.

The chain combines TRBV11-2 with TRBJ2-3, with TRBD2 matching over 8 bases. The CDR3 has 17 residues. V was pared by 1 base and J by 2 bases, with 8 bases of the junction left unmatched. In germline, CDR1 is SGHAT, CDR2 FQNNGV. CDR3 nucleotides: TGTGCCAGCAGCTTAGGAATAGTAGCGGGACTCACAGATACGCAGTATTTT. The encoded protein is CASSLGIVAGLTDTQYF.

Concerning this clone: Other DNA sequences in the same sample also yield this CDR3. The CDR3 here is CASSLGQGAGQETQYF. In DNA form, the CDR3 reads TGTGCCAGCAGCCTAGGACAGGGGGCCGGCCAAGAGACCCAGTACTTC. The genes are TRBV11-2 and TRBJ2-5; 11 bases fit TRBD1. After removal of 5 bases from V and 1 base from J, the junction contained 6 bases not matched to a gene. Germline V gene sequence: CDR1 SGHAT, CDR2 FQNNGV. The CDR3 totals 16 residues.

The count of this clone is one. Here the CDR3 reads CASSPGTLNSPLHF. Written as DNA, the CDR3 is TGTGCCAGCAGCCCCGGGACATTGAATTCACCCCTCCACTTT. V gene TRBV28 combines with J gene TRBJ1-6; TRBD1 is a possible D gene (6 bases). CDR3 length: 14 amino acids. Trimming left V 6 bases short and J 7 bases short, with 13 bases between. Germline lookup yields CDR1 MDHEN and CDR2 SYDVKM. The whole variable domain, filled in from reference TRBV28 and TRBJ1-6, reads DVKVTQSSRYLVKRTGEKVFLECVQDMDHENMFWYRQDPGLGLRLIYFSYDVKMKEKGDIPEGYSVSREKKERFSLILESASTNQTSMYLCASSPGTLNSPLHFGNGTRLTVT.

CDR3 nucleotide sequence: TGTGCCACCAGCGGGTGGGTGGACAGCCCCACAGATACGCAGTATTTT. Its protein is CATSGWVDSPTDTQYF. The chain carries TRBV15 and TRBJ2-3; weak D call: TRBD1 (6 bases). Germline CDR1 LNHNV, CDR2 YYDKDF (reference sequence). V lost 5 bases, J lost 2 bases, and 17 bases lay in between. The CDR3 consists of 16 residues.

The V gene is TRBV2, the J gene TRBJ1-6; weak D call: TRBD1 (5 bases). The CDR3 runs to 16 residues. CDR1 SNHLY and CDR2 FYNNEI come from the germline V gene. The V end lost 6 bases, the J end lost 6 bases, and 18 bases lay between the germline ends. Here the CDR3 DNA reads TGTGCCAGCAGAGCAAACAGGCTACCACCTAATTCACCCCTCCACTTT. Its translation is CASRANRLPPNSPLHF. Filled out from reference TRBV2 and TRBJ1-6, the complete variable domain reads EPEVTQTPSHQVTQMGQEVILRCVPISNHLYFYWYRQILGQKVEFLVSFYNNEISEKSEIFDDQFSVERPDGSNFTLKIRSTKLEDSAMYFCASRANRLPPNSPLHFGNGTRLTVT.

This clone showed up just once. The chain recombines TRBV5-1 with TRBJ2-7; no firm D call. CDR1 and CDR2 from the germline V gene are SGHRS and YFSETQ. Trimming pared 4 bases from V and 6 bases from J, leaving 11 bases between. The CDR3 is made up of 12 amino acids. The CDR3, as DNA: TGCGCCAGCAGCGGATGGGCTTCCGAGCAGTACTTC. Amino acid sequence: CASSGWASEQYF.

The chain combines TRBV3-1 (or the pseudogene TRBV3-2) with TRBJ2-1, with 7 bases aligning to TRBD2. V was clipped by 4 bases and J by 12 bases; unmatched bases: 3. The CDR3 totals 11 residues. Per germline, CDR1 LGHDT and CDR2 YNNKEL (reference sequence). DNA of the CDR3: TGTGCCAGCAGCCGGACGGGGGGGCAGTTCTTC. As protein: CASSRTGGQFF.

The chain recombines TRBV18 with TRBJ1-1; 8 bases agree with TRBD1. Germline values: CDR1 KGHSH, CDR2 LQKENI. V gave up 4 bases and J gave up 1 base; unmatched junction bases: 8. The CDR3 is made up of 16 amino acids. CDR3 coding DNA: TGTGCCAGCTCACAGGGGCAGGGGGCAGGGAACACTGAAGCTTTCTTT. Translating gives CASSQGQGAGNTEAFF.

This clone was counted once. The chain recombines TRBV19 with TRBJ1-3, with D perhaps TRBD1 (5 bases). The germline V gene encodes CDR1 LNHDA and CDR2 SQIVND (reference sequence). This CDR3 spans 13 amino acids. V lost 10 bases, J lost 2 bases, and 12 bases lay in between. The CDR3 sequence is CATQSGAGNTIYF. The DNA for the CDR3 is TGTGCCACCCAGTCGGGGGCTGGAAACACCATATATTTT.

The chain recombines TRBV11-2 with TRBJ2-1; no clear D. This CDR3 is 13 amino acids long. V lost 7 bases, J lost 4 bases, and 11 bases lay in between. The V gene's germline CDR1 is SGHAT and CDR2 FQNNGV. CDR3 in amino acids: CASTSAGYNEQFF. The CDR3 nucleotides are TGTGCCAGCACTAGTGCTGGTTACAATGAGCAGTTCTTC.

This chain uses TRBV7-9 with TRBJ1-4, with 8 bases that match TRBD1. The germline CDR1 and CDR2 sequences are SEHNR and FQNEAQ (reference sequence). Trimming cost V 4 bases and J 7 bases; bases outside gene matches: 8. The CDR3 length is 15 residues. In DNA form, the CDR3 reads TGTGCCAGCAGCTCCAGGACAGGGAAGGTTGAAAAACTGTTTTTT. The encoded protein is CASSSRTGKVEKLFF. Filled out from reference TRBV7-9 and TRBJ1-4, the complete variable domain reads DTGVSQNPRHKITKRGQNVTFRCDPISEHNRLYWYRQTLGQGPEFLTYFQNEAQLEKSRLLSDRFSAERPKGSFSTLEIQRTEQGDSAMYLCASSSRTGKVEKLFFGSGTQLSVL.

The V and J genes are TRBV9 and TRBJ1-3; D not certain. The V and J ends lost 4 bases and 0 bases respectively, with 11 bases between them. The CDR3 is 15 residues long. The germline gives CDR1 SGDLS, CDR2 YYNGEE. The CDR3 loop reads CASSLAGSSGNTIYF. The CDR3 DNA reads as TGTGCCAGCAGCCTGGCGGGGAGCTCTGGAAACACCATATATTTT.

The rearrangement joins TRBV27 to TRBJ1-1, with D possibly being TRBD1 (5 bases). Between the trimmed V and J ends, which lost 6 bases and 2 bases, there was a span of 13 bases. In germline, CDR1 is MNHEY, CDR2 SMNVEV (reference sequence). The CDR3 has 14 amino acids. This CDR3 reads CASRTPGVNTEAFF. CDR3 bases: TGTGCCAGCAGAACACCGGGGGTCAACACTGAAGCTTTCTTT.

CDR3 nucleotides: TGTGCCAGCAGCCTCAACGAGGGAAGGTCCTATAATTCACCCCTCCACTTT. It codes for CASSLNEGRSYNSPLHF. J is TRBJ1-6 and V is TRBV9; D is uncertain. Per germline, CDR1 SGDLS and CDR2 YYNGEE. The CDR3 sequence is 17 residues long. Between the trimmed V and J ends, which lost 4 bases and 1 base, there was a span of 15 bases.